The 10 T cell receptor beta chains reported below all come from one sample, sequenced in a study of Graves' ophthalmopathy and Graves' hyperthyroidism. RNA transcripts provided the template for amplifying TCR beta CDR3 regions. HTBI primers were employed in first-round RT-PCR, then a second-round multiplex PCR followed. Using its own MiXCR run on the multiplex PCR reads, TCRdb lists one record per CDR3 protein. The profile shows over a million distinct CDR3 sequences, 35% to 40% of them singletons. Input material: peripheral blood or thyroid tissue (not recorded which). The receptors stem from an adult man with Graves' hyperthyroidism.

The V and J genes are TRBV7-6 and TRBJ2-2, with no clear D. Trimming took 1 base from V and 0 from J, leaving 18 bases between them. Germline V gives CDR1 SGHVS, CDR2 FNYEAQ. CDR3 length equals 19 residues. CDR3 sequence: CASSLVPLIFSANTGELFF. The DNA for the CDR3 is TGTGCCAGCAGCTTAGTCCCTCTGATTTTTTCAGCGAACACCGGGGAGCTGTTTTTT.

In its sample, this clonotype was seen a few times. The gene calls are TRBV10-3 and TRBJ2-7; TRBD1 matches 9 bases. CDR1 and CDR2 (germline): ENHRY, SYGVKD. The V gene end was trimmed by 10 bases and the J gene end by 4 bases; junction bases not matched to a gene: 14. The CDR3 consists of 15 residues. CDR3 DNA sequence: TGTGCCACCACCTTTTGGGGGACAGGGAATTACGAGCAGTACTTC. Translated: CATTFWGTGNYEQYF.

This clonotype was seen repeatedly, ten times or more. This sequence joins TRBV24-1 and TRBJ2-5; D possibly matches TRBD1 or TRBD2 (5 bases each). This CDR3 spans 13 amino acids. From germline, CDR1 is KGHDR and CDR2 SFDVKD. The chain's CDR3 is CAAGEGSQETQYF. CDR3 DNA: TGTGCTGCGGGCGAGGGGAGCCAAGAGACCCAGTACTTC.

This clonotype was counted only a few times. The CDR3 spells CASSTAGWRQETQYF. In nucleotides, the CDR3 is TGTGCCAGCTCGACGGCGGGATGGCGGCAAGAGACCCAGTACTTC. The rearrangement uses TRBV11-3 and TRBJ2-5; maybe TRBD2 (6 bases). V dropped 8 bases and J dropped 2 bases, with 18 bases sitting between them. The CDR3 loop spans 15 amino acids. Germline loops: CDR1 SGHNT, CDR2 YENEEA.

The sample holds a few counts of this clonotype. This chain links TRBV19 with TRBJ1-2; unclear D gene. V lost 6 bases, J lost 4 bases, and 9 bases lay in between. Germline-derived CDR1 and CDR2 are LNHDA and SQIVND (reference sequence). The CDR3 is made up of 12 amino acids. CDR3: CASRREPYGYTF. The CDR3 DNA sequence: TGTGCCAGTAGGCGAGAACCCTATGGCTACACCTTC.

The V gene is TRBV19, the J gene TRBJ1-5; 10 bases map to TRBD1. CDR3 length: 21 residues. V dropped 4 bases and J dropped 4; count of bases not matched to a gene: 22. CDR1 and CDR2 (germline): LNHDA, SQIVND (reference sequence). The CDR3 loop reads CASSNQARDRGRKWANQPQHF. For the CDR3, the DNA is TGTGCCAGTAGTAATCAAGCCCGGGACAGGGGTCGTAAATGGGCAAATCAGCCCCAGCATTTT.

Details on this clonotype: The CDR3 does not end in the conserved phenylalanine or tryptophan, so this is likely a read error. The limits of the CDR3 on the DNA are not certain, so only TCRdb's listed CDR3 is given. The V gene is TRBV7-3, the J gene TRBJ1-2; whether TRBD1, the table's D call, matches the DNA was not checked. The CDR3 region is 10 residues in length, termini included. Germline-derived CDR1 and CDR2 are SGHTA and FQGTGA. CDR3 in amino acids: CASSTRDTSY.

The CDR3 region has the DNA TGTGCCAGCAGCCATAGGGACACAGGGTACTACGAGCAGTACTTC. The encoded protein is CASSHRDTGYYEQYF. This chain joins TRBV14 and TRBJ2-7; D may be TRBD1 (6 bases). The CDR3 sequence is 15 residues long. Germline V lookup: CDR1 SGHDN, CDR2 FVKESK. Trimming pared 3 bases from V and 3 bases from J, leaving 15 bases between.

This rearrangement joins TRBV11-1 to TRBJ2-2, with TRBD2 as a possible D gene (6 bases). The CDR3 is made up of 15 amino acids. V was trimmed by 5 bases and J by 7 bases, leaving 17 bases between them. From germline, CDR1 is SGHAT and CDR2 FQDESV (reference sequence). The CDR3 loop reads CASSQEALGSGELFF. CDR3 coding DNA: TGTGCCAGCAGCCAAGAAGCGCTCGGGAGCGGGGAGCTGTTTTTT.

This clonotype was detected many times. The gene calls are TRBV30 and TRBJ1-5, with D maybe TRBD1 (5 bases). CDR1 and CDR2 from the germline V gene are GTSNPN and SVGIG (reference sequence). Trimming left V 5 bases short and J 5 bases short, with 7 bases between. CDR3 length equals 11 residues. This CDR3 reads CAWGTDQPQHF. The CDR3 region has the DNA TGTGCCTGGGGGACCGATCAGCCCCAGCATTTT.